This T cell receptor (beta chain) was documented in a study of T cell repertoires in ileal Crohn's disease. Germline values: CDR1 SGHAT, CDR2 FQNNGV. V was trimmed by 2 bases and J by 3 bases, leaving 14 bases between them. The CDR3 length is 15 residues. Time point: neoterminal ileum biopsy at postoperative endoscopy, about 6 months after surgery. Only in-frame clones appear in the TCRdb table, and some are missing; sequencing was by immunoSEQ multiplex PCR. The sample includes about 7,200 clones, over 60% of them seen just once. Sequencing used ileal tissue. The TCR was taken from an adult with Crohn's disease. The V and J genes are TRBV11-2 and TRBJ2-7; possibly TRBD1 for D (6 bases). The DNA of the CDR3 is TGTGCCAGCAGCTTAAACAGGGACACCTACTACGAGCAGTACTTC. The encoded protein is CASSLNRDTYYEQYF.